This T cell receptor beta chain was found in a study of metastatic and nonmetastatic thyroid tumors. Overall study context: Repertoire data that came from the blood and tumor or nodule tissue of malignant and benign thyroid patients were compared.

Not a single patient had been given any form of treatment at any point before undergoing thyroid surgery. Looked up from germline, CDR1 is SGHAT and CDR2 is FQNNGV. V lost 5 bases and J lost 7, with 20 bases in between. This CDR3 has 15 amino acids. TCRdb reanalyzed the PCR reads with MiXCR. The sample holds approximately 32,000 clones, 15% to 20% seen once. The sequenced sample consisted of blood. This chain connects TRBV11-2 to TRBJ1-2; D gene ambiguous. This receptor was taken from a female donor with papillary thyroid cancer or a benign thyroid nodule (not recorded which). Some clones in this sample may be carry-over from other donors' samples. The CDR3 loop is CASSPNRALASGYTF. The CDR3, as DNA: TGTGCCAGCAGCCCAAATAGGGCATTGGCCAGTGGCTACACCTTC.